This is a list of T cell receptor beta chains from one sample in a study of shared clonotypes between healthy human individuals. The method was immunoSEQ multiplex PCR; TCRdb's version includes in-frame clones alone and lacks a portion of them. The sample records about 2.2 million clones, roughly 93% being singletons. Source material: naive CD8+ T cells from PBMCs. Source of these receptors: a man aged 18 to 35 in good health. Some clones in this sample may be carry-over from other donors' samples. The CDR3 runs from the conserved cysteine through the conserved F or W. D genes are given only for firm matches. Rows give clone size only sometimes, using once, few, many, or a class for an expanded clone.

-,-,TRBJ2-4,TRBV29-1,TGCAGCGTCGTCGGCGGGGAACTAGCCAAAAACATTCAGTACTTC,CSVVGGELAKNIQYF
-,TRBD1,TRBJ1-5,TRBV19,TGTGCCAGTAGTATTATAGACAGGGCCAATCAGCCCCAGCATTTT,CASSIIDRANQPQHF
once,-,TRBJ1-2,TRBV7-6,TGTGCCAGCAGCTTAGTTCCCGGTCTGGATCCCAGGGAGAATTATGGCTACACCTTC,CASSLVPGLDPRENYGYTF
-,-,TRBJ2-7,TRBV11-2,TGTGCCAGCAGTCCACGGATTTCCTACGAGCAGTACTTC,CASSPRISYEQYF
once,TRBD2,TRBJ2-3,TRBV9,TGTGCCAGCTCGGGACTAGGGACAGATACGCAGTATTTT,CASSGLGTDTQYF
-,-,TRBJ2-7,TRBV27,TGTGCCAGCCGCGATTTAGGTACCTACGAGCAGTACTTC,CASRDLGTYEQYF
-,-,TRBJ2-1,TRBV29-1,TGCAGCGTTGAAAGTCGGTACAATGAGCAGTTCTTC,CSVESRYNEQFF
few,-,TRBJ1-1,TRBV6-5,TGTGCCAGCAGTGAGGGAATCTCTGAAGCTTTCTTT,CASSEGISEAFF
-,TRBD2,TRBJ2-1,TRBV10-2,TGCGCCAGCCTCCGGGGGGATGAGCAGTTCTTC,CASLRGDEQFF
-,-,TRBJ1-3,TRBV7-9,TGTGCCAGCAGCCCCGGGAGGGGAACTGGAAACACCATATATTTT,CASSPGRGTGNTIYF
-,-,TRBJ1-2,TRBV5-6,TGTGCCAGCAGCTCCGGGGAGGAGAACTATGGCTACACCTTC,CASSSGEENYGYTF
-,-,TRBJ1-2,TRBV9,TGTGCCAGCAGCCTTGGTGAGCAGGGCCGCGTACATGGCTACACCTTC,CASSLGEQGRVHGYTF
-,TRBD2,TRBJ2-7,TRBV6-5,TGTGCCAGCAGCCCCAATGAGCGGGAGGTCTACGAGCAGTACTTC,CASSPNEREVYEQYF
-,-,TRBJ1-4,TRBV19,TGTGCCAGTAGTATAGCGCCGAAAAAGCAAGCTAATGAAAAACTGTTTTTT,CASSIAPKKQANEKLFF
-,TRBD2,TRBJ2-5,TRBV27,TGTGCCAGCAGCGTAGGCGGGAGTCAAGAGACCCAGTACTTC,CASSVGGSQETQYF
-,TRBD1,TRBJ2-7,TRBV27,TGTGCCAGCAGCCACTCTACGGGACAGAAAAACTACGAGCAGTACTTC,CASSHSTGQKNYEQYF
-,-,TRBJ1-1,TRBV2,TGTGCCAGCAGTGAGGGAACCTGGAACACTGAAGCTTTCTTT,CASSEGTWNTEAFF
-,-,TRBJ2-1,TRBV4-3,TGCGCCAGCAGCCAAACCTTTGGCGGGGAATACAATGAGCAGTTCTTC,CASSQTFGGEYNEQFF
-,-,TRBJ2-7,TRBV6-1,TGTGCCAGCTCCCGTACCTACGAGCAGTACTTC,CASSRTYEQYF
-,TRBD2,TRBJ2-2,TRBV18,TGTGCCAGCTCACCACCGTCGCTAGCGGGTACGAACACCGGGGAGCTGTTTTTT,CASSPPSLAGTNTGELFF
-,TRBD2,TRBJ2-1,TRBV28,TGTGCCAGCAGGCGGAGCGGGAGGGGTAATGAGCAGTTCTTC,CASRRSGRGNEQFF
-,-,TRBJ2-2,TRBV27,TGTGCCAGCAGTTTAGGGCAAGCCCTCGGGGAGCTGTTTTTT,CASSLGQALGELFF
-,TRBD2,TRBJ2-2,TRBV4-1,TGCGCCAGCAGCCAGGACCTTAGCGGGAACCCGCACACCGGGGAGCTGTTTTTT,CASSQDLSGNPHTGELFF
-,TRBD2,TRBJ2-1,TRBV29-1,TGCAGCGTACAGCGGGAGGGCCCCCCCTACAATGAGCAGTTCTTC,CSVQREGPPYNEQFF
-,TRBD2,TRBJ2-7,TRBV6-5,TGTGCCAGCAGTCAAAGCAGCGGGATAGCCCGCGAGCAGTACTTC,CASSQSSGIAREQYF
-,-,TRBJ1-5,TRBV19,TGTGCCAGTAGTGCTGTCTTTGTAGGGGGAGTATTCCAGCCCCAGCATTTT,CASSAVFVGGVFQPQHF
-,-,TRBJ2-1,TRBV9,TGTGCCAGCAGCGCCCAGGGCAATGAGCAGTTCTTC,CASSAQGNEQFF